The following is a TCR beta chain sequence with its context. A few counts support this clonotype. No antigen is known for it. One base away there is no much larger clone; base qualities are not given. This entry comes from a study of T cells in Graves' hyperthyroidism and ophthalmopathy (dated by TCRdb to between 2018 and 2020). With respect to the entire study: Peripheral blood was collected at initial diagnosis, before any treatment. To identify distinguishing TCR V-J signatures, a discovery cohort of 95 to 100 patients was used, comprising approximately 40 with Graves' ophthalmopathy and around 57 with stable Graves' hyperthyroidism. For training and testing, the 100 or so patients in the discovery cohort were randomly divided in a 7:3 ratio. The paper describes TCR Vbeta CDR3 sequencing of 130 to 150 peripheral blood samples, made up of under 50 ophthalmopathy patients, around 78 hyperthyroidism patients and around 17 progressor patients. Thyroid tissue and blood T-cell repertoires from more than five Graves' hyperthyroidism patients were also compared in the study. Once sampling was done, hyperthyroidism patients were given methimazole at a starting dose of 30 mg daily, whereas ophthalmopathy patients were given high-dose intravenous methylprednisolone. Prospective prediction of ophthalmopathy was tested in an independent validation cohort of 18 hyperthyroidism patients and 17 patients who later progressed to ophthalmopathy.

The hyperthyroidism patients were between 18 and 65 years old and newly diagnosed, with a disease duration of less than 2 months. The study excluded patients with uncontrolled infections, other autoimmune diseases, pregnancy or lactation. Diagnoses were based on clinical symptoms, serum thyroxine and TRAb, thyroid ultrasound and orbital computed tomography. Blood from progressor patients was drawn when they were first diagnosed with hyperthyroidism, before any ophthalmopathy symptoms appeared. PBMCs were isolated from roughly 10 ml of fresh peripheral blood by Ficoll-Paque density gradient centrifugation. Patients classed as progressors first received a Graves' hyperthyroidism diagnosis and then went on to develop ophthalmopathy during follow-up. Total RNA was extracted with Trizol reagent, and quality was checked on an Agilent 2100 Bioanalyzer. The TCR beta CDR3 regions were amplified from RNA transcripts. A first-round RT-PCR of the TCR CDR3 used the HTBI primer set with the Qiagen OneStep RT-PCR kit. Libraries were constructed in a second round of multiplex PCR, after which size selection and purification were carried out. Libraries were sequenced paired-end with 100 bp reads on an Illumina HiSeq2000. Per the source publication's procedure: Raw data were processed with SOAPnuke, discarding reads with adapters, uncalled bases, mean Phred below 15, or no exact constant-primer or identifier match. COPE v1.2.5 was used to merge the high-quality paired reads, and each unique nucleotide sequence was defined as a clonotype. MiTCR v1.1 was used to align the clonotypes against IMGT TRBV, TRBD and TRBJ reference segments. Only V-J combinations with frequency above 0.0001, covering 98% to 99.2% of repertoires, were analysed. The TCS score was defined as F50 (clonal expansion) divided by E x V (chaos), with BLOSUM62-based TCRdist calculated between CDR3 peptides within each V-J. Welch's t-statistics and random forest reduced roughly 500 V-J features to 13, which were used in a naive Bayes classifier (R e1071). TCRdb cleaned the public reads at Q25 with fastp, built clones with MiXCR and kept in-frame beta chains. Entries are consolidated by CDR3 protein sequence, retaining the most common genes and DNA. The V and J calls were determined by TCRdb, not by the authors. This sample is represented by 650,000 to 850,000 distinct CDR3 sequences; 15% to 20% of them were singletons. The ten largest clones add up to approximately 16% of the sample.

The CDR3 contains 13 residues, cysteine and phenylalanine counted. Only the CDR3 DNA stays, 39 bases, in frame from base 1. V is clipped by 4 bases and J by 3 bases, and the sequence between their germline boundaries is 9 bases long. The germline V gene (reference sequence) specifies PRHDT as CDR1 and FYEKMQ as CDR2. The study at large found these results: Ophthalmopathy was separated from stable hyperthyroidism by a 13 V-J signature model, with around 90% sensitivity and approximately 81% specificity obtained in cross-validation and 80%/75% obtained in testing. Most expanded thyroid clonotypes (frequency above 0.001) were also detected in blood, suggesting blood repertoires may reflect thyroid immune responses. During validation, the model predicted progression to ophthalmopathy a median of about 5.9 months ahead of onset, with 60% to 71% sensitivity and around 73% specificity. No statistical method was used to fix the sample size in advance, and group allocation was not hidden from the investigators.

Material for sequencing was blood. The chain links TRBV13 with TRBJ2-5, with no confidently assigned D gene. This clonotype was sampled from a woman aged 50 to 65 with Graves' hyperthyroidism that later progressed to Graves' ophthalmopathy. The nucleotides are TGTGCCAGCAGCTACGGCAAGGAAGAGACCCAGTACTTC. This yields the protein CASSYGKEETQYF. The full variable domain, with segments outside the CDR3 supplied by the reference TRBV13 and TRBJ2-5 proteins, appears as AAGVIQSPRHLIKEKRETATLKCYPIPRHDTVYWYQQGPGQDPQFLISFYEKMQSDKGSIPDRFSAQQFSDYHSELNMSSLELGDSALYFCASSYGKEETQYFGPGTRLLVL.